This entry lists 6 T cell receptor beta chains sequenced from one sample in a study of T cells in Graves' hyperthyroidism and ophthalmopathy. The TCR beta CDR3 regions underwent amplification using RNA transcripts as the source. A first-round RT-PCR of the TCR CDR3 used the HTBI primer set. Using its own MiXCR run on the multiplex PCR reads, TCRdb lists one record per CDR3 protein. Here the sample spans hundreds of thousands of distinct CDR3 sequences, 45% being singletons. Sequencing was done on a sample of peripheral blood or thyroid tissue (not recorded which). Receptors were obtained from an adult man with Graves' disease, either hyperthyroidism or ophthalmopathy (not recorded which).

This clonotype was seen at least ten times. The gene calls are TRBV7-9 and TRBJ1-4; D is uncertain. There are 15 residues in the CDR3. Germline loops: CDR1 SEHNR, CDR2 FQNEAQ (reference sequence). V lost 1 base and J lost 8, with 14 bases in between. CDR3 region: CASSLVEKGREKLFF. CDR3 DNA sequence: TGTGCCAGCAGCTTAGTCGAGAAAGGGCGGGAAAAACTGTTTTTT. Full variable domain (remainder filled in from reference TRBV7-9 and TRBJ1-4): DTGVSQNPRHKITKRGQNVTFRCDPISEHNRLYWYRQTLGQGPEFLTYFQNEAQLEKSRLLSDRFSAERPKGSFSTLEIQRTEQGDSAMYLCASSLVEKGREKLFFGSGTQLSVL.

Notes on this clonotype: A read error may account for a junction end that differs from germline. This chain connects TRBV20-1 to TRBJ2-7, with 8 positions matching TRBD1. Germline V CDR1 and CDR2: DFQATT, SNEGSKA (reference sequence). The CDR3 has 14 residues. CDR3 sequence reads: CSARARDRQFEQCF. The CDR3 nucleotides read TGCAGTGCCAGAGCCCGGGACAGGCAGTTCGAGCAGTGCTTC.

The genes are TRBV20-1 and TRBJ1-5; D not certain. Germline V CDR1 and CDR2: DFQATT, SNEGSKA (reference sequence). The CDR3 loop spans 13 amino acids. Trimming stripped 4 bases from V and 0 bases from J, with 7 bases between. Here the CDR3 DNA reads TGCAGTGCTACACAGATTAGCAATCAGCCCCAGCATTTT. This translates into CSATQISNQPQHF.

This clonotype was found once. CDR3 protein: CASKVLAITGPTSYEQYF. In DNA, the CDR3 is TGTGCCAGTAAAGTTCTAGCGATAACAGGGCCAACCTCCTACGAGCAGTACTTC. The chain has TRBV25-1 and TRBJ2-7; either TRBD1 or TRBD2 may supply D (6 bases each). The CDR3 contains 18 residues. Germline CDR1 and CDR2: MGHDK and SYGVNS. V lost 9 bases, J lost 0 bases, and 27 bases lay in between.

This chain joins TRBV7-2 and TRBJ2-7, with 9 bases lining up with TRBD1. Unmatched junction bases numbered 11, after V lost 6 bases and J lost 5 bases. Per the germline V gene, CDR1 is SGHTA and CDR2 is FQGNSA. The CDR3 runs 15 residues. Written as DNA, the CDR3 is TGTGCCAGCAGTTTCCCCGGGACAGGGCGGGACGAGCAGTACTTC. It yields the protein CASSFPGTGRDEQYF.

This clonotype came up many times. The chain recombines TRBV29-1 with TRBJ1-1; D call uncertain. Looked up from germline, CDR1 is SQVTM and CDR2 is ANQGSEA. The CDR3 length is 13 residues. Trimming stripped 6 bases from V and 11 bases from J, with 22 bases between. The DNA of the CDR3 is TGCAGCGTCCCCACGGGTTTATGGGCCCAGGCTTTCTTT. Its protein product is CSVPTGLWAQAFF. Looking up the rest from reference TRBV29-1 and TRBJ1-1 gives the full variable domain: SAVISQKPSRDICQRGTSLTIQCQVDSQVTMMFWYRQQPGQSLTLIATANQGSEATYESGFVIDKFPISRPNLTFSTLTVSNMSPEDSSIYLCSVPTGLWAQAFFGQGTRLTVV.